This note documents a single T cell receptor (beta chain) sequence. CDR3 length: 13 amino acids. V was cut by 5 bases and J by 4 bases, with 13 bases left in between. CDR1 is GTSNPN, CDR2 SVGIG, per germline (reference sequence). Unique molecular identifiers featured in how the TCRbeta library was prepared. TCRdb recomputed calls from the PCR reads with MiXCR, one row per CDR3 protein. The data show about 480,000 distinct CDR3 sequences, with approximately 12% seen just once and about 6% held by the top ten. These data are taken from a study of T-cell reconstitution after alpha-beta-depleted transplantation in children.

The clonotype was recovered from a human donor who donated a stem cell graft to a child with combined immunodeficiency. The chain recombines TRBV30 with TRBJ2-3; unclear D gene. Sequenced material: PBMCs from the stem cell graft donor, taken from the stem cell graft. The CDR3 DNA follows: TGTGCCTGGCAATCAAAAGGCGCAGATACGCAGTATTTT. It codes for CAWQSKGADTQYF. Complete variable domain (other parts from reference TRBV30 and TRBJ2-3): SQTIHQWPATLVQPVGSPLSLECTVEGTSNPNLYWYRQAAGRGLQLLFYSVGIGQISSEVPQNLSASRPQDRQFILSSKKLLLSDSGFYLCAWQSKGADTQYFGPGTRLTVL.